These 7 T cell receptor beta chains came from one sample sequenced in a study of TIL therapy for anti-PD-1-resistant metastatic lung cancer. Time point indicated: pre-treatment sample, taken before nivolumab and TIL therapy. This was the immunoSEQ v3 assay. The assay was immunoSEQ multiplex PCR, and TCRdb's table has in-frame clones only and misses some. The repertoire includes approximately 50,000 clones, roughly four fifths of them detected once, and less than 3.5% sits in the top ten. The sequences come from blood, collected at baseline. The receptors come from a person aged 30 to 80 with non-small cell lung cancer.

The chain links TRBV7-9 to TRBJ2-2; D possibly corresponds to TRBD1 (6 bases). The V and J ends lost 7 bases and 11 bases respectively, with 14 bases between them. This CDR3 has 12 amino acids. The V gene's germline CDR1 is SEHNR and CDR2 FQNEAQ (reference sequence). The DNA of the CDR3 is TGTGCCAGCACTCAGGGGTCGGCAGAGCTGTTTTTT. Amino acid sequence: CASTQGSAELFF.

The rearrangement uses TRBV4-3 and TRBJ2-3, with 9 bases that match TRBD1. The CDR3 length is 16 residues. Germline values: CDR1 LGHNA, CDR2 YSLEER. Trimming took 4 bases from V and 4 from J; bases not matched to a gene: 9. The CDR3 DNA follows: TGCGCCAGCAGCCGACACGGGACAGGGACCTCAGATACGCAGTATTTT. Its translation: CASSRHGTGTSDTQYF.

The chain joins TRBV6-6 to TRBJ2-1; D is tentatively TRBD1 or TRBD2 (5 bases each). In germline, CDR1 is MNHNY, CDR2 SVGAGI (reference sequence). The CDR3 is 15 amino acids. Between the trimmed V and J ends, which lost 8 bases and 0 bases, there was a span of 14 bases. The CDR3 protein is CASSEGFSSYNEQFF. The CDR3 DNA reads TGTGCCAGCTCAGAGGGGTTTAGCTCCTACAATGAGCAGTTCTTC.

This clone has just one count. This chain's CDR3 is CASRGPGTSGSDEQFF. The CDR3, as DNA: TGCGCCAGCAGAGGGCCCGGGACTAGCGGGAGCGATGAGCAGTTCTTC. The chain combines TRBV10-1 with TRBJ2-1; TRBD2 agrees at 14 bases. The CDR3 is 16 residues long. Germline CDR1 reads WNHNN; CDR2 reads SYGVQD (reference sequence). V shed 6 bases, J shed 8 bases, and the junction held 9 bases outside the gene matches.

The J gene is TRBJ2-5, the V gene TRBV5-5, with TRBD2 identical over 7 bases. Germline CDR1 is SGHKS and CDR2 is YYEKEE (reference sequence). Trimming cost V 3 bases and J 1 base; bases outside gene matches: 3. The CDR3 length is 14 residues. The DNA for the CDR3 is TGTGCCAGCAGCTGGGGGGGAGTCCAAGAGACCCAGTACTTC. It specifies CASSWGGVQETQYF.

The CDR3 DNA reads as TGTGCCAGCAGCTTGGAGGTTGGGCCACGAGGGGATACGCAGTATTTT. It encodes CASSLEVGPRGDTQYF. The chain couples TRBV5-4 to TRBJ2-3; D might be TRBD2 (5 bases). Germline V gene sequence: CDR1 SGHNT, CDR2 YYREEE (reference sequence). This CDR3 comprises 16 residues. The V end was cut by 0 bases, the J end by 6 bases, with 17 bases between.

The genes are TRBV5-8 and TRBJ2-5; maybe TRBD2 (5 bases). Trimming removed 4 bases at V and 2 bases at J, with 12 bases between. CDR3 length: 14 residues. CDR1 and CDR2 from the germline V gene are SGHTS and YDEGEE. This CDR3 reads CASSPGIVQETQYF. The CDR3 nucleotides read TGTGCCAGCAGCCCCGGGATCGTACAAGAGACCCAGTACTTC.